These 14 T cell receptor beta chains came from one sample sequenced in a study of blood T cells in healthy people across ages. The authors ran a second PCR of about 6 to 11 cycles using a sample-barcoded 5' primer and a J-beta primer mix. One entry per CDR3 protein, called by TCRdb with MiXCR from the 5' RACE reads. The table lists 1.5 million to 2 million distinct CDR3 sequences, roughly two fifths of them singletons. The specimen was blood. The receptors shown here come from a human donor in good health.

The genes are TRBV20-1 and TRBJ2-3; 8 positions match TRBD2. The trim removed 0 bases at V and 0 bases at J, leaving 2 bases unmatched. The germline gives CDR1 DFQATT, CDR2 SNEGSKA (reference sequence). The CDR3 contains 15 residues. CDR3 in DNA: TGCAGTGCTAGAGAAAGCGGGAGCAGCACAGATACGCAGTATTTT. This encodes CSARESGSSTDTQYF.

J is TRBJ2-3 and V is TRBV2; no definite D call. CDR1 SNHLY and CDR2 FYNNEI come from the germline V gene. V gave up 4 bases and J gave up 5 bases, with 7 bases separating them. This CDR3 is 12 amino acids long. CDR3 in DNA: TGTGCCAGCAGTGCCCTCAGAGATACGCAGTATTTT. It yields the protein CASSALRDTQYF.

This sequence joins TRBV27 and TRBJ2-5; 7 bases fit TRBD1. The end of the DNA aligns better with TRBJ2-7, so the J call may be wrong. Germline V CDR1 and CDR2: MNHEY, SMNVEV (reference sequence). CDR3 length: 15 amino acids. The CDR3 region is CASSLRTGTIFEQYF. The CDR3, as DNA: TGTGCCAGCAGTCTGAGGACAGGTACAATTTTCGAGCAGTACTTC.

This clonotype was detected a few times. The chain links TRBV20-1 to TRBJ1-2, with D uncertain. V was shortened by 5 bases and J by 1 base, with 20 bases between the two germline ends. Germline V gives CDR1 DFQATT, CDR2 SNEGSKA (reference sequence). CDR3 size: 16 residues. The CDR3: CSARPPSVRYNYGYTF. The CDR3 nucleotides read TGCAGTGCTCGTCCGCCTTCGGTACGCTATAACTATGGCTACACCTTC.

V is TRBV6-1 and J is TRBJ2-4; tentative D call: TRBD1 (5 bases). This CDR3 comprises 17 residues. Germline loops: CDR1 MNHNS, CDR2 SASEGT. V shed 2 bases and J shed 0 bases, with 14 bases lying between them. CDR3 residues: CASSEFPRALAKNIQYF. In DNA, the CDR3 is TGTGCCAGCAGTGAATTCCCCAGGGCCCTAGCCAAAAACATTCAGTACTTC.

The sample holds a few counts of this clonotype. The gene calls are TRBV24-1 and TRBJ1-2, with 8 bases that match TRBD1. There are 16 residues in the CDR3. CDR1 and CDR2 (germline): KGHDR, SFDVKD. J was trimmed by 6 bases and V by 4 bases; bases with no gene match: 12. CDR3 sequence (DNA): TGTGCCACCAGTGACCACGGACAGGGAAGGCTCGATGGCTACACCTTC. Its translation: CATSDHGQGRLDGYTF.

The V call is TRBV20-1, the J call TRBJ1-5; D remains ambiguous. The ends were cut back, 1 base at V and 5 bases at J, with 12 bases in the middle. Germline V gives CDR1 DFQATT, CDR2 SNEGSKA (reference sequence). The CDR3 has 14 residues. CDR3: CSARAGLPDQPQHF. CDR3 coding DNA: TGCAGTGCTAGAGCTGGACTGCCGGATCAGCCCCAGCATTTT.

This clonotype showed up just a few times. V gene TRBV6-5 combines with J gene TRBJ2-5, with D hard to call. The J call is uncertain, as TRBJ2-7 better fits the DNA end. CDR1 is MNHEY and CDR2 is SVGAGI in the germline V gene. This CDR3 spans 13 amino acids. The CDR3 region has the DNA TGTGCCAGCAGTTACTCGTTGTTTGGCGAGCAGTACTTC. The encoded protein is CASSYSLFGEQYF.

The chain is built from TRBV20-1 and TRBJ1-2; no clear D gene. The CDR3 runs to 10 residues. Germline lookup yields CDR1 DFQATT and CDR2 SNEGSKA (reference sequence). CDR3 nucleotides: TGCAGCAGTTCTAACTATGGCTACACCTTC. The encoded protein is CSSSNYGYTF.

The chain recombines TRBV7-3 with TRBJ1-1, with D unclear. Trimming cost V 0 bases and J 5 bases, with 10 bases left between them. Germline CDR1 SGHTA, CDR2 FQGTGA. The CDR3 is made up of 14 amino acids. The DNA of the CDR3 is TGTGCCAGCAGCTTAACGCAGCGGGTGACTGAAGCTTTCTTT. It translates to CASSLTQRVTEAFF.

This clonotype was seen only a few times. The chain couples TRBV29-1 to TRBJ2-1; TRBD2 aligns across 8 bases. Trimming at V came to 5 bases and at J to 0 bases, leaving 3 bases not matched to a gene. The germline CDR1 and CDR2 sequences are SQVTM and ANQGSEA. This CDR3 has 14 amino acids. The CDR3 bases are TGCAGCGTTACTGGACTAGCCTCCTACAATGAGCAGTTCTTC. Its protein product is CSVTGLASYNEQFF.

Comment on this clonotype: At one end, the junction sequence differs from germline, possibly due to a read error. V usage is TRBV7-2 and J usage is TRBJ1-2; D unclear. Germline V gene sequence: CDR1 SGHTA, CDR2 FQGNSA. This CDR3 has 15 residues. The CDR3 DNA follows: TGTGCCTGCAGCTTAGGTTCGGGGACTAACTATGGCTACACCTTC. As protein: CACSLGSGTNYGYTF.

The chain joins TRBV20-1 to TRBJ2-5; D may be TRBD1 (8 bases). TRBJ2-7 explains the end of the DNA better; the J call may be wrong. CDR3 length equals 13 residues. Germline lookup yields CDR1 DFQATT and CDR2 SNEGSKA (reference sequence). CDR3 sequence: CSAAKDREGEQYF. Written as DNA, the CDR3 is TGCAGTGCCGCCAAGGACAGGGAGGGCGAGCAGTACTTC.

Ten or more counts support this clonotype. The V and J genes are TRBV4-3 and TRBJ2-1, with 8 positions matching TRBD2. The CDR3 contains 16 residues. Germline values: CDR1 LGHNA, CDR2 YSLEER. V trimming: 3 bases; J trimming: 8 bases; junction bases outside the gene matches: 12. CDR3 DNA sequence: TGCGCCAGCAGCCAGATTTATGACGGGGGGGGAGATGAGCAGTTCTTC. This gives the protein CASSQIYDGGGDEQFF.